This is a list of T cell receptor beta chains from one sample in a study of T cell repertoires in ileal Crohn's disease. Libraries were prepared by immunoSEQ multiplex PCR; TCRdb keeps only in-frame clonotypes and omits some of them. The table has about 3,900 clones, approximately 81% seen once. Source material: ileal tissue. These receptors came from an adult with Crohn's disease. Both conserved end residues are part of each CDR3. The D gene is left open where the match is weak. Expanded clones are given a class, and other clones once, few, many or no size at all.

d_call,v_call,j_call,clone_size,cdr3_nt,cdr3_aa
TRBD1,TRBV5-1,TRBJ1-4,.,TGCGCCAGCAGCTCCGGGACAGGGGATCTGTTTTTT,CASSSGTGDLFF
.,TRBV12-5,TRBJ1-1,once,TGTGCTAGTGGTTTGGAGGGGGGGACTGAAGCTTTCTTT,CASGLEGGTEAFF
TRBD2,TRBV9,TRBJ2-1,.,TGTGCCAGCTGCCTTAAGTGGGGGGGGTTAAATGAGCAGTTCTTC,CASCLKWGGLNEQFF
.,TRBV2,TRBJ2-7,.,TGTGCCAGCAGGGCTGACAGCTACGAGCAGTACTTC,CASRADSYEQYF
.,TRBV6-4,TRBJ1-1,.,TGTGCCAGCAGTGACTCTCACGGTAACACTGAAGCTTTCTTT,CASSDSHGNTEAFF
.,TRBV11-3,TRBJ1-6,.,TGTGCCAGCAGGAGAGGCGGCTCCTATAATTCACCCCTCCACTTT,CASRRGGSYNSPLHF
.,TRBV6-5,TRBJ2-7,.,TGTGCCAGCAGAGGGGGACATCCCTACGAGCAGTACTTC,CASRGGHPYEQYF
TRBD2,TRBV11-2,TRBJ2-1,.,TGTGCCAGCAGCTTATTAGTTCTAGCGGGGGCAAATGAGCAGTTCTTC,CASSLLVLAGANEQFF
TRBD1,TRBV6-6,TRBJ2-7,.,TGTGCCAGCAGTTACCCCCCGGGACAGGGGGCCAGCGAGCAGTACTTC,CASSYPPGQGASEQYF
.,TRBV4-1,TRBJ2-1,once,TGCGCCAGCAGCCAAGGGTCGAGTCCGTCCTACAATGAGCAGTTCTTC,CASSQGSSPSYNEQFF
TRBD1,TRBV6-5,TRBJ1-3,.,TGTGCCAGCAGTTACGCCGACAGGGGGACTGGAAACACCATATATTTT,CASSYADRGTGNTIYF
TRBD2,TRBV7-2,TRBJ2-3,.,TGTGCCAGCAGCTTAGCAGGGACTAGCGGGGGGTCAAAGCAGTATTTT,CASSLAGTSGGSKQYF
TRBD2,TRBV2,TRBJ2-1,.,TGTGCCAGCAGTGAAGCCCGACTAGCGGGGGGGCGGTCCTACAATGAGCAGTTCTTC,CASSEARLAGGRSYNEQFF
TRBD2,TRBV6-4,TRBJ2-3,.,TGTGCCAGCAGTGACTCTTCGACTAGCGGGGGGGCTTCGACAGATACGCAGTATTTT,CASSDSSTSGGASTDTQYF
TRBD1,TRBV5-1,TRBJ1-1,.,TGCGCCAGCAGCTGGGGACAGCGGAACACTGAAGCTTTCTTT,CASSWGQRNTEAFF
TRBD1,TRBV5-4,TRBJ1-4,.,TGTGCCAGCAGCGGGGGGACAGGGGATGAAAAACTGTTTTTT,CASSGGTGDEKLFF
TRBD2,TRBV28,TRBJ2-2,.,TGTGCCAGCAGTTTCCGTGTAGGGAGGGGTAACACCGGGGAGCTGTTTTTT,CASSFRVGRGNTGELFF
TRBD2,TRBV11-1,TRBJ2-5,.,TGTGCCAGCAAACCCAGGCCGGGACTAGCAAACCAAGAGACCCAGTACTTC,CASKPRPGLANQETQYF
.,TRBV6-5,TRBJ2-7,.,TGTGCCAGCAGTTCCCCGGGGGAGCAGTACTTC,CASSSPGEQYF
.,TRBV14,TRBJ2-6,once,TGTGCCAGCAGCCGGAACCCCAGGGTCTCTACTGGGGCCAACGTCCTGACTTTC,CASSRNPRVSTGANVLTF
.,TRBV28,TRBJ2-7,.,TGTGCCAGCAGTTCAGCCCTGCGGGGCCTCGGCGAGCAGTACTTC,CASSSALRGLGEQYF
TRBD1,TRBV11-1,TRBJ1-2,large,TGTGCCAGCAGCTCCGGGACAGGGTATTATGGCTACACCTTC,CASSSGTGYYGYTF
.,TRBV28,TRBJ2-7,.,TGTGCCAGCAGTACTAGACGGTACGAGCAGTACTTC,CASSTRRYEQYF
.,TRBV19,TRBJ2-5,.,TGTGCCAGTAGTATCTCTGGTGGACAGCCAGAGCAGTACTTC,CASSISGGQPEQYF
.,TRBV4-3,TRBJ2-1,.,TGCGCCAGCAGCCCCATGGCGGGGGCATTCAATGAGCAGTTCTTC,CASSPMAGAFNEQFF
TRBD2,TRBV9,TRBJ2-3,.,TGTGCCAGCAGCGTAACTAGCGGGGGCCGAAGCACAGATACGCAGTATTTT,CASSVTSGGRSTDTQYF
.,TRBV20-1,TRBJ1-2,few,TGCAGTGCCGTTCAGGATTATGGCTACACCTTC,CSAVQDYGYTF
.,TRBV18,TRBJ2-7,.,TGTGCCAGCTCACCGTCGACAGGACCCTACGAGCAGTACTTC,CASSPSTGPYEQYF
.,TRBV2,TRBJ1-1,.,TGTGCCAGCAGTGATCATGGGGGCGTGAGTCTGGGGAACACTGAAGCTTTCTTT,CASSDHGGVSLGNTEAFF
.,TRBV9,TRBJ2-7,.,TGTGCCAGCAGCGGGGGAACCGGGGGTTTTACCTACGAGCAGTACTTC,CASSGGTGGFTYEQYF
TRBD1,TRBV19,TRBJ2-7,.,TGTGCCAGTAGCATTAACAGGGGGCTTTTGTACGAGCAGTACTTC,CASSINRGLLYEQYF
TRBD1,TRBV6-5,TRBJ2-7,.,TGTGCCAGCAGTTTCGGGACAGGGAACTACGAGCAGTACTTC,CASSFGTGNYEQYF
.,TRBV6-5,TRBJ2-1,.,TGTGCCAGCAGACACCGCTCTTGGGAGCAGTTCTTC,CASRHRSWEQFF
.,TRBV11-1,TRBJ2-3,once,TGTGCCAGCAGCTTAATCCCGGATACGCAGTATTTT,CASSLIPDTQYF
.,TRBV4-3,TRBJ1-2,.,TGCGCCAGCAGCCAAGATGTCCAGGGATTCTATGGCTACACCTTC,CASSQDVQGFYGYTF
TRBD1,TRBV10-2,TRBJ1-4,few,TGCGCCAGCAGTGAACAGGGGTCTTACGAAAAACTGTTTTTT,CASSEQGSYEKLFF
TRBD2,TRBV2,TRBJ2-7,.,TGTGCCAGCAGTGATTCGTTAGCGGGGGGGCGAGAGCAGTACTTC,CASSDSLAGGREQYF
.,TRBV9,TRBJ2-5,.,TGTGCCAGCAGCGTTAGCGCAAGAGAGACCCAGTACTTC,CASSVSARETQYF
TRBD1,TRBV5-8,TRBJ2-3,.,TGTGCCAGCAGCTTGGGGACAGGGGGCCGCCTGACAGATACGCAGTATTTT,CASSLGTGGRLTDTQYF
.,TRBV6-5,TRBJ1-1,.,TGTGCCAGCAGTGCAGGGCCTCTGAACACTGAAGCTTTCTTT,CASSAGPLNTEAFF
.,TRBV4-1,TRBJ1-1,.,TGCGCCAGCAGCCCGCCGACAGGCACTGAAGCCTTCTTT,CASSPPTGTEAFF
.,TRBV28,TRBJ2-7,.,TGTGCCAGCCGGTCGTACGAGCAGTACTTC,CASRSYEQYF
.,TRBV9,TRBJ1-2,.,TGTGCCAGCAGCGTAGCTCACAGGGATACCAACTATGGCTACACCTTC,CASSVAHRDTNYGYTF
.,TRBV6-6,TRBJ1-5,.,TGTGCCAGCAGTTACAAAGGGGATAGCAATCAGCCCCAGCATTTT,CASSYKGDSNQPQHF
TRBD2,TRBV5-1,TRBJ2-7,.,TGCGCCAGCAGACGTCTAGCGGGGGGGCCTACCTCCTACGAGCAGTACTTC,CASRRLAGGPTSYEQYF
.,TRBV18,TRBJ1-2,.,TGTGCCAGCTCAACAAACGGGCAGGGCTATGGCTACACCTTC,CASSTNGQGYGYTF
TRBD1,TRBV30,TRBJ1-2,.,TGTGCCTGGAGTATTTATCCGGGACAGACTAACTTTTACAACTATGGCTACACCTTC,CAWSIYPGQTNFYNYGYTF
.,TRBV7-9,TRBJ2-7,once,TGTGCCAGCAGCTTAGGAGTACCCGAGCAGTACTTC,CASSLGVPEQYF
TRBD2,TRBV18,TRBJ2-2,.,TGTGCCAGCTCACCGGAGCGGGGAATGGGACCCGGGGAGCTGTTTTTT,CASSPERGMGPGELFF
TRBD1,TRBV6-5,TRBJ1-1,.,TGTGCCAGCAGTCCGCCGGGGATAGGGGGCAAAGCTTTCTTT,CASSPPGIGGKAFF
TRBD2,TRBV6-6,TRBJ2-7,.,TGTGCCAGCAAAAGCGGGGGGCCTGAATACGAGCAGTACTTC,CASKSGGPEYEQYF
TRBD2,TRBV25-1,TRBJ2-2,.,TGTGCCAGCAGTGAATTCGGACGGGGGGGGGCAAACGGGGAGCTGTTTTTT,CASSEFGRGGANGELFF
.,TRBV4-1,TRBJ1-2,.,TGCGCCAGCAGCCAAGTTACAGGATCCGACTATGGCTACACCTTC,CASSQVTGSDYGYTF